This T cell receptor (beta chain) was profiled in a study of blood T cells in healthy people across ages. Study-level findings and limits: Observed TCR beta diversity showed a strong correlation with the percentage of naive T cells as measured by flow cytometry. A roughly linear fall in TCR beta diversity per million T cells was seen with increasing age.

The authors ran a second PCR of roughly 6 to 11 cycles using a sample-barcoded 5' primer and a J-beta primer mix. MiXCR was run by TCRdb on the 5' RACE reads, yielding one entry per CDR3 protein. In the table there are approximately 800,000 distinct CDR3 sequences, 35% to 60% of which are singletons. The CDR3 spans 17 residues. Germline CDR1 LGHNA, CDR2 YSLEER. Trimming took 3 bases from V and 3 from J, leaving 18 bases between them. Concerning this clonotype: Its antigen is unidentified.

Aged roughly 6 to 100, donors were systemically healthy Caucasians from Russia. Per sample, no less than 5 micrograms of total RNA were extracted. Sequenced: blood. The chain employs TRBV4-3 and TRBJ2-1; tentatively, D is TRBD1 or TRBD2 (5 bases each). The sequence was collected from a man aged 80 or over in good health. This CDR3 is CASSQHPSGTGYNEQFF. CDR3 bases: TGCGCCAGCAGCCAGCACCCCTCGGGGACCGGCTACAATGAGCAGTTCTTC.